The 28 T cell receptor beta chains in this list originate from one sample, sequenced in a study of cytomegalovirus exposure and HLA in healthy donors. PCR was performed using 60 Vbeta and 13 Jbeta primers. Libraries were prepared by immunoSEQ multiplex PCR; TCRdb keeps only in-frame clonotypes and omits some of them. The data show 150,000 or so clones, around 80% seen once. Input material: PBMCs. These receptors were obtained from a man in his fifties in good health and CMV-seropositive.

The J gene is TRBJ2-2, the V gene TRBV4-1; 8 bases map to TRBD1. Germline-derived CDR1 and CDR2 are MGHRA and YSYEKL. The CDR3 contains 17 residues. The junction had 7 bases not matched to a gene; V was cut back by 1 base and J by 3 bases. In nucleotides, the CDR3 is TGCGCCAGCAGCCAAGGAGGACAGGGTTTATACACCGGGGAGCTGTTTTTT. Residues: CASSQGGQGLYTGELFF.

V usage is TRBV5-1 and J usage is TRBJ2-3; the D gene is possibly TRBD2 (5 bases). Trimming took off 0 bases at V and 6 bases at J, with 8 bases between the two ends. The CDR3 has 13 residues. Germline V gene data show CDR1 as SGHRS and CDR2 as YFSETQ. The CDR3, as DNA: TGCGCCAGCAGCTTGGGATCGGGGGATACGCAGTATTTT. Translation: CASSLGSGDTQYF.

CDR3: CASSVAGQFYEQYF. Here the CDR3 DNA reads TGTGCCAGCAGCGTAGCGGGACAGTTCTACGAGCAGTACTTC. The gene calls are TRBV9 and TRBJ2-7; 7 bases are a match to TRBD1. Germline CDR1 reads SGDLS; CDR2 reads YYNGEE. This CDR3 has 14 residues. V was clipped by 0 bases and J by 3 bases; unmatched bases: 3.

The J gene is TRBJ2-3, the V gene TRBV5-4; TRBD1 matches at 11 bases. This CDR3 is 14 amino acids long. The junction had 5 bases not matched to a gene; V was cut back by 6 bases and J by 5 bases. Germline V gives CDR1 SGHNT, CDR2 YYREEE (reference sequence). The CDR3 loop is CASTRDRGLDTQYF. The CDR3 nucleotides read TGTGCCAGCACCCGGGACAGGGGGTTAGATACGCAGTATTTT.

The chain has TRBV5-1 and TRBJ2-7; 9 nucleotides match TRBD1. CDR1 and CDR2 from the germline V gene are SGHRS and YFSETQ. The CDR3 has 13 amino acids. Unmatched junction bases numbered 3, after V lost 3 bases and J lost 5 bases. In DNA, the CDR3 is TGCGCCAGCAGCTGGGGACAGGGTAACGAGCAGTACGTC. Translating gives CASSWGQGNEQYV.

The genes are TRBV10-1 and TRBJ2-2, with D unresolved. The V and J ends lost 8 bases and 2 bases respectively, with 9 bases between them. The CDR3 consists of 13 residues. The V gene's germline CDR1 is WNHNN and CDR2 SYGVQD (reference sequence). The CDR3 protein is CASQQLNTGELFF. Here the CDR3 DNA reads TGCGCCAGCCAACAGTTAAACACCGGGGAGCTGTTTTTT.

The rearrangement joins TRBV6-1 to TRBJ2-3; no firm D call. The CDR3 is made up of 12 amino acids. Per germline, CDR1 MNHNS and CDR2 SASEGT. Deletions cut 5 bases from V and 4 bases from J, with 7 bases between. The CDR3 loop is CASSIRADTQYF. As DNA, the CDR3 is TGTGCCAGCAGTATTCGGGCAGATACGCAGTATTTT.

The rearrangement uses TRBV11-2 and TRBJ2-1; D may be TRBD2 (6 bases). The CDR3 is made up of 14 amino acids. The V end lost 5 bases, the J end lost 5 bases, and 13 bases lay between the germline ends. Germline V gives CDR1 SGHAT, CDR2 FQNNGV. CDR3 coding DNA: TGTGCCAGCAGCCCCGTGGGGGGAAACAATGAGCAGTTCTTC. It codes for CASSPVGGNNEQFF. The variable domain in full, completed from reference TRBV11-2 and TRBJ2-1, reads EAGVAQSPRYKIIEKRQSVAFWCNPISGHATLYWYQQILGQGPKLLIQFQNNGVVDDSQLPKDRFSAERLKGVDSTLKIQPAKLEDSAVYLCASSPVGGNNEQFFGPGTRLTVL.

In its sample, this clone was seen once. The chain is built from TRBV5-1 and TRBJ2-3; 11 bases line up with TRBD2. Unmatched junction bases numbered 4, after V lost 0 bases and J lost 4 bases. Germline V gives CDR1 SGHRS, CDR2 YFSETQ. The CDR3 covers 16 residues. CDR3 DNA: TGCGCCAGCAGCTTGGTAGCGGGGGGGCGCCCAGATACGCAGTATTTT. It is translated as CASSLVAGGRPDTQYF.

The CDR3 DNA reads as TGTGCCAGCAGCTCACAGGGGGTTATGCAGCCCCAGCATTTT. Translating gives CASSSQGVMQPQHF. The rearrangement uses TRBV11-2 and TRBJ1-5, with TRBD1 matching 8 bases. The CDR3 loop spans 14 amino acids. Germline V CDR1 and CDR2: SGHAT, FQNNGV. The ends lost 4 bases at V and 7 bases at J; junction bases unmatched: 6.

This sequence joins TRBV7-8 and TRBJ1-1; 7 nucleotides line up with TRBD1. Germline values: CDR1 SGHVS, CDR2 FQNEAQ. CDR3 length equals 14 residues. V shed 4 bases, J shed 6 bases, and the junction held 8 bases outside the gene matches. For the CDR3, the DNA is TGTGCCAGCAGCTACTCCGGGACAGAGGCTGAAGCTTTCTTT. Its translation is CASSYSGTEAEAFF.

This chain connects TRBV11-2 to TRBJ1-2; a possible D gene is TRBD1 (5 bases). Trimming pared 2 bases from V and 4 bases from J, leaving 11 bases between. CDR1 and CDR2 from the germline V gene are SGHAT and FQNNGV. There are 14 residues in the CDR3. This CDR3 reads CASSLLGGGYGYTF. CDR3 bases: TGTGCCAGCAGCTTACTGGGCGGGGGCTATGGCTACACCTTC. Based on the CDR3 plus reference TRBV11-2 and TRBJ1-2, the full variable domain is EAGVAQSPRYKIIEKRQSVAFWCNPISGHATLYWYQQILGQGPKLLIQFQNNGVVDDSQLPKDRFSAERLKGVDSTLKIQPAKLEDSAVYLCASSLLGGGYGYTFGSGTRLTVV.

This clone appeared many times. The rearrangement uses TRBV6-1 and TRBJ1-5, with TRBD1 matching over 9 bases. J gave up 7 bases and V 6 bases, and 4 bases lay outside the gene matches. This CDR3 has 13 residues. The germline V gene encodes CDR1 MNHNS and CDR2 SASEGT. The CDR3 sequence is CASRDRGEQPQHF. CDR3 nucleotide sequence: TGTGCCAGCAGAGACAGGGGGGAACAGCCCCAGCATTTT.

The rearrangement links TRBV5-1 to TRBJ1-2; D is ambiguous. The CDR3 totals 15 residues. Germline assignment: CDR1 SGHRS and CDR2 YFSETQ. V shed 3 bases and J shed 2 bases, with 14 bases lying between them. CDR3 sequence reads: CASSYTPGENYGYTF. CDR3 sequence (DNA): TGCGCCAGCAGCTATACACCCGGAGAGAACTATGGCTACACCTTC.

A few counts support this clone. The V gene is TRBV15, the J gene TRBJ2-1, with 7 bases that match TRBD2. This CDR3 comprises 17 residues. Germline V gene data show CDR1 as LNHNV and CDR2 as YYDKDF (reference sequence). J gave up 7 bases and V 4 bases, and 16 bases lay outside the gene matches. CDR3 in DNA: TGTGCCACCAGCAAAACTCGGGGAGCGGGAAGAGAGAATGAGCAGTTCTTC. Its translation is CATSKTRGAGRENEQFF.

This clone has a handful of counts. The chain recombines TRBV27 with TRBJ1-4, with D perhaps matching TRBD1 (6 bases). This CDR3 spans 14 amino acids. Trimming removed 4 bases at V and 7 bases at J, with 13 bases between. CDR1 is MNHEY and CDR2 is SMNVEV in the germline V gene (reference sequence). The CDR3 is CASSWSQGGEKLFF. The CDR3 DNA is TGTGCCAGCAGTTGGTCCCAAGGGGGTGAAAAACTGTTTTTT.

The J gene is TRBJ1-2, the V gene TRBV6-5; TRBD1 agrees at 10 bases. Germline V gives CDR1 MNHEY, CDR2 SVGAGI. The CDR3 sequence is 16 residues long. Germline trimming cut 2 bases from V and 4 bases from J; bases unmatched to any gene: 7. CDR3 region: CASSYRRTGGGYGYTF. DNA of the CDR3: TGTGCCAGCAGTTACCGACGGACAGGGGGTGGCTATGGCTACACCTTC.

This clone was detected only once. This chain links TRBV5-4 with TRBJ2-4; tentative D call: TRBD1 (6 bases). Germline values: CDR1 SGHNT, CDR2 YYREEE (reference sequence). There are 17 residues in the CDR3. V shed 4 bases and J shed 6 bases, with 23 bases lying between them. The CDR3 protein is CASSPNPGQLGGNIQYF. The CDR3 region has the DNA TGTGCCAGCAGCCCAAACCCTGGACAGCTAGGAGGAAACATTCAGTACTTC.

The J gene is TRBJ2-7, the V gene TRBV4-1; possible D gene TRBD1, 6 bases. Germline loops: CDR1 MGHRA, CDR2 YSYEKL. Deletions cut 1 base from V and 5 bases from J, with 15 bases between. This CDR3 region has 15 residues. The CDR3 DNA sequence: TGCGCCAGCAGCCAAGGCAGGGGACGGTTACACGAGCAGTACTTC. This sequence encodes CASSQGRGRLHEQYF.

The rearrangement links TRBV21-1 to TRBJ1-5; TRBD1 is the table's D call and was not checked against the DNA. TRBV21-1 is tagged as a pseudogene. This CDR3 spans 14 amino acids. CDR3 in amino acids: CARTGEGQEQPQHF. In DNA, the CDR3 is TGTGCCAGGACAGGGGAGGGCCAAGAGCAGCCCCAGCATTTT.

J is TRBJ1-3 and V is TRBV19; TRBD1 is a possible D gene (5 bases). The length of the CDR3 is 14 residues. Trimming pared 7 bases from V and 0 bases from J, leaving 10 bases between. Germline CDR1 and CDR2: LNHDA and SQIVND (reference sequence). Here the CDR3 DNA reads TGTGCCAGTACCATTAGGGGCTCTGGAAACACCATATATTTT. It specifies CASTIRGSGNTIYF.

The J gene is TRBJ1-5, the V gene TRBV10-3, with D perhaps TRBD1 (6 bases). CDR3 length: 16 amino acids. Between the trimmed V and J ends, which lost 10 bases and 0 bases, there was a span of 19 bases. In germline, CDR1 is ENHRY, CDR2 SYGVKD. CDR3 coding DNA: TGTGCCACCGCGCCGCAACAGGGCACTAGCAATCAGCCCCAGCATTTT. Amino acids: CATAPQQGTSNQPQHF.

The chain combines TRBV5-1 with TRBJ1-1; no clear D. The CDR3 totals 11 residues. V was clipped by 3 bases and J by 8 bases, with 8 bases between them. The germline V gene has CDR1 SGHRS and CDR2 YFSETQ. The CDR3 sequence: CASSSRNEAFF. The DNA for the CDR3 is TGCGCCAGCAGCTCTAGGAACGAAGCTTTCTTT.

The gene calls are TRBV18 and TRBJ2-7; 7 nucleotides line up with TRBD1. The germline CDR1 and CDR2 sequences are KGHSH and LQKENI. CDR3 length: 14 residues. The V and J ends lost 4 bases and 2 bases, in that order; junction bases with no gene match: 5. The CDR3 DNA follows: TGTGCCAGCTCACTGTCACAGGGGCCCTACGAGCAGTACTTC. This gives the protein CASSLSQGPYEQYF.

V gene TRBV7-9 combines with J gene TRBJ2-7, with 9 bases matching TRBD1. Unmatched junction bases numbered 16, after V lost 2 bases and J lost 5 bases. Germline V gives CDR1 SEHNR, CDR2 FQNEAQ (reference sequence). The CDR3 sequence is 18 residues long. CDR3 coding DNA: TGTGCCAGCAGCTTACGATCCTCCCGGGACAGGGTTGAGGACGAGCAGTACTTC. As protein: CASSLRSSRDRVEDEQYF.

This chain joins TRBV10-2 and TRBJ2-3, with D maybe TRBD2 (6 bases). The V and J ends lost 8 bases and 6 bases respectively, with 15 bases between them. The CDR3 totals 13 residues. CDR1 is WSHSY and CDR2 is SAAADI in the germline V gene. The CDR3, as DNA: TGCGCCAGCGGCTCAGGGACTTCTGATACGCAGTATTTT. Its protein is CASGSGTSDTQYF.

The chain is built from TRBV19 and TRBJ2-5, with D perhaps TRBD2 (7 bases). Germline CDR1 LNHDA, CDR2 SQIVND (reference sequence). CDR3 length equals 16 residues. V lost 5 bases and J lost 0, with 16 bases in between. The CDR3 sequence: CASSPRGGRYQETQYF. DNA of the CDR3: TGTGCCAGTAGTCCTCGCGGGGGCCGCTACCAAGAGACCCAGTACTTC.

The CDR3 nucleotides are TGCGCCAGCACTCTAGCGGACCAAAATCCCAATGAGCAGTTCTTC. This translates into CASTLADQNPNEQFF. The chain is built from TRBV5-1 and TRBJ2-1, with 7 bases identical to TRBD2. The CDR3 extends over 15 amino acids. The V and J ends lost 6 bases and 6 bases, in that order; junction bases with no gene match: 12. Germline CDR1 is SGHRS and CDR2 is YFSETQ.